Sequencing of this T cell receptor (beta chain) was carried out in a study of regulatory and conventional T cells in RAG deficiency (dated by TCRdb to the late 2010s). Broadly, across the study: High-throughput TCR beta sequencing was used to compare the diversity and composition of the Treg, conventional CD4+ and CD8+ T cell repertoires of RAG-deficient patients with those of healthy controls.

The CDR3 covers 16 residues, taking in both the cysteine and the phenylalanine. Only the CDR3 portion is preserved as DNA: 48 bases, with reading frame beginning at the first base. From a lookup of the germline V gene, CDR1 and CDR2 are SQVTM and ANQGSEA. V is pared back by 4 bases and J by 5 bases, with 22 bases lying between the germline termini. What the research found in general, with its limitations: Unique TCR beta sequences from Treg cells were about 100-fold fewer in Omenn syndrome and CID/AS patients than controls, versus about 9-fold for other subsets. Some T-cell subset analyses were not done for some subjects. Sorted CD25-high CD127-low cells from Omenn syndrome patients may represent peripherally activated cells rather than bona fide Treg cells. Shorter CDR3 lengths were found in all patient T-cell subsets, and >75% Treg-Tconv repertoire overlap at nucleotide and amino acid level was observed in Omenn syndrome patients. RAG-deficient patients showed markedly lower Shannon entropy and higher Simpson indices than control T-cell subpopulations.

This clone occurred once. The clone's antigen remains unknown. Base quality data are lacking; no much larger clone is found one base away. Several healthy control donors served as the comparison group for repertoire analyses. CD8+ T cells lacking CD4 were purified from blood before genomic DNA extraction. Library method: the immunoSEQ multiplex PCR assay. Genomic DNA from the sorted T-cell subsets was used to amplify and sequence rearranged TCR beta chain products. The original methods were these. Shannon entropy and Simpson indices were used to measure the diversity of productive TCR beta rearrangements in each repertoire. Clonal expansion was assessed by the summed frequency of the 100 most abundant productive TCR beta clonotypes among total reads. The TRB repertoires were scored with a self-reactivity index that is based on amino acid usage at CDR3beta positions 6 and 7. Two-way ANOVA was used for repertoire analyses, and Student t or Mann-Whitney tests were used for flow cytometric analyses. TCRdb took this table from immuneACCESS and kept in-frame rearrangements with V and J called. Such tables lack part of the clones; where checked against another copy, unresolved V genes explain under half of the gap, and the rest is unexplained. That table is the source of V, J and clone size, and D and trimming were worked out from the DNA. Within this sample are about 32,000 clones, with about nine tenths of them counted one time only. The biggest ten clones account for roughly 13% of the sample.

These sequences were also reported in another study, on regulatory T cells. Per that second paper: For the multiplex PCR, 52 forward TRBV primers and 13 reverse TRBJ primers were used, and amplification bias was corrected with both assay-based and computational methods. Patient repertoires showed restricted unique TRB V-J pairs and skewed V and J gene usage, most marked in regulatory T cells. The study compared T-cell receptor beta repertoires of sorted regulatory, conventional CD4+ and CD8+ T cells between CD3G-deficient patients and healthy controls. Peripheral blood mononuclear cells were isolated by Ficoll density separation. A FACSAria cell sorter was used to isolate CD3+ CD8+ CD4- T cells. Rearranged TRB loci were amplified from genomic DNA by multiplex PCR within the immunoSEQ assay. Sequencing of the TRB amplicons was done on an Illumina HiSeq platform. Custom algorithms error-filtered the raw sequences and aligned them to reference gene sequences, after which the immunoSEQ online tools were used for analysis. Frequencies of productive and nonproductive TRB rearrangements were assessed among unique sequences as well as among total sequences. Group comparisons used t tests, Mann-Whitney tests or two-way ANOVA run in Prism software.

The sequencing sample was made of CD8+ T cells sorted from blood. This TCR was recovered from a human donor in good health. The chain links TRBV29-1 with TRBJ2-3, with TRBD2 tentatively as D gene (6 bases match). The CDR3 here reads CSVATGTGRSRDTQYF. Read as DNA, the sequence is TGCAGCGTTGCTACCGGGACTGGCCGGTCCAGAGATACGCAGTATTTT.